The 2 T cell receptor beta chains below were found in one sample sequenced in a study of T cells after posttransplantation cyclophosphamide. TCRdb's copy holds only in-frame clones and misses some; the assay was immunoSEQ multiplex PCR. Recorded here are roughly 32,000 clones, none singletons. The material sequenced was PBMCs. The receptor source for this set is a woman in her twenties or thirties in good health and a related stem cell transplant donor.

The chain has TRBV11-2 and TRBJ1-1; D uncertain. Trimming took off 6 bases at V and 0 bases at J, with 11 bases between the two ends. The CDR3 has 14 residues. The V gene's germline CDR1 is SGHAT and CDR2 FQNNGV. CDR3 coding DNA: TGTGCCAGCAGTGGACGGGGTTTGAACACTGAAGCTTTCTTT. Its translation is CASSGRGLNTEAFF.

This clone has at least ten counts. This chain links TRBV7-8 with TRBJ1-4; 11 bases agree with TRBD1. The CDR3 consists of 19 residues. V lost 5 bases, J lost 0 bases, and 11 bases stayed unmatched. The germline V gene has CDR1 SGHVS and CDR2 FQNEAQ. DNA for the CDR3: TGTGCCAGCAGCCCCCGGGACAGGGGGGTTTTGGCAACTAATGAAAAACTGTTTTTT. Protein: CASSPRDRGVLATNEKLFF.